Listed here is a single T cell receptor beta chain. Its antigen specificity is not known. No much larger clone is present one base from it, and per-base qualities are unavailable. The method behind the library was the immunoSEQ multiplex PCR assay. For the multiplex PCR, a mixture combining 60 forward primers for TCR Vbeta segments and 13 reverse primers for TCR Jbeta segments was used. A multiplex PCR assay on genomic DNA amplified the CDR3 region of rearranged TCR beta genes. The Illumina HiSeq System was used to sequence the amplified TCR beta libraries as 87-base-pair reads. As for how the authors treated the data: A later analysis counted approximately 76 million unique TCR beta chains across the 550 to 700 repertoires, and roughly 10 million of these chains were shared by at least two donors. A nearest-neighbor algorithm error-corrected the raw reads and collapsed the reads into unique sequences, merging closely related sequences to remove PCR and sequencing errors. Alignment of CDR3 sequences to IMGT reference sequences was used to assign V, D and J gene segments. For a sequence to be retained, a match of at least six nucleotides to both a V gene segment and a J gene segment was required. Rearrangements were classified as productive when the CDR3 lacked stop codons and remained in frame with V and J, and all other rearrangements were classified as non-productive. Following IMGT convention, CDR3 was defined as the stretch from the second conserved V-encoded cysteine up to the conserved J-encoded phenylalanine. Sequences without an unambiguous match to a single V gene segment were excluded from the earlier analysis of about 630 of the donors. An earlier analysis of fewer than 650 of the donors classified V segments as functional when productive rearrangements were above 56.7% and as segregating when the standard deviation between donors was above 5%. A statistical classification framework was built for diagnosing cytomegalovirus status from the catalog of TCR beta chain sequences. V and J gene assignment, in a later analysis, came from comparing TCR nucleotide sequences with IMGT/GENE-DB human TR gene sequences. A later analysis assigned CDR3 sequences and most-parsimonious VDJ recombination scenarios with the TCRdist pipeline. A later analysis defined each TCR beta chain by its CDR3 amino acid sequence plus V-gene family, and excluded reads lacking a unique V-gene family. In a later analysis, 550 to 650 highly shared, low-generation-probability nucleotide sequences were removed to address suspected cross-contamination and a sequencing artifact. A later analysis calculated a clonal expansion index for each public chain from normalized within-repertoire ranks of inferred template counts. A later analysis computed generation probabilities with a VDJ recombination model fitted to out-of-frame rearrangements, and checked the results against IGoR. In a later analysis, TCR-TCR, TCR-HLA and TCR-CMV co-occurrence was scored with hypergeometric tests, and a repertoire-size bias correction was applied to TCR pairs. A later analysis estimated false discovery rates by permuting HLA or CMV assignments 20 times. In a later analysis, co-occurring TCRs were grouped using DBSCAN, with TCRdist sequence similarity added in when clustering inside HLA-allele-positive subsets. Co-occurrence clustering excluded repertoires with fewer than 30,000 or more than 120,000 public chains, plus five with anomalous nucleotide sharing. Not all clones reach the TCRdb copy of this immuneACCESS table, which keeps in-frame sequences only. Checked studies attribute under half of the gap to unresolved V genes and leave the rest unexplained. Clonal size and the V and J genes are those of that table, whereas D and trimming came from the DNA. In this sample the table shows about 120,000 clones, 60% to 80% of which occur a single time. The ten most abundant clones make up approximately 3.8% of the sample.

This sample stems from a study of cytomegalovirus exposure and HLA in healthy donors (dated by TCRdb to about 2017). Broadly, across the study: An earlier analysis of roughly 500 of the donors reported approximately 290 Gb of sequence data and some 120 million unique TCR beta sequences from 150 million to 200 million T cells. An early release that covered 500 to 800 HLA-typed donors contained around 330 gigabases of sequencing data and tens of millions of unique TCR sequences. Of the roughly 400 genotyped donors, 81% were placed in the genetic ancestry cluster associated with self-reported Caucasian donors. The study aimed to test whether cataloging public T cell receptors could reveal signatures of past pathogen exposure. The study profiled the T cell repertoires of 666 subjects by immunosequencing and related them to cytomegalovirus serostatus. A separate validation cohort of about 110 different subjects was used in addition to the 666-subject first cohort. To predict cytomegalovirus infection status, the study brought together high-throughput TCR immunosequencing, statistical association of individual TCRs with disease status, and machine learning. A later analysis re-examined previously published TCR beta repertoires from roughly 650 donors and added high-resolution HLA genotyping to investigate patterns of TCR occurrence. Rather than drawing on any new phenotypic data, the later analysis identified candidate immune exposures from TCR beta sequences and the way those sequences occurred across donors. In an earlier analysis of roughly 540 of the donors, high-throughput TCR beta sequencing was used to judge whether each TCR beta V gene segment behaved as functional or pseudogenic. Alongside the repertoire data, information on donor age, sex, ethnicity and CMV serostatus was compiled. A later genetic analysis took genome-wide SNP genotypes for about three fifths of the 666 donors and used that subset as a discovery cohort. All discovery cohort repertoires had been generated using a single sequencing platform. Both class I and class II loci were covered by HLA typing, at four-digit resolution. The number of typed donors differed by locus: roughly 620-630 for A, B, C, DRB1 and DQB1; some 540 for DQA1; 600 to 610 for DPA1; and about 450 for DPB1. Five DR-DQ haplotypes were treated as single units for association and clustering because of strong linkage in the cohort. On average, 235,054 unique TCR beta nucleotide sequences were sequenced per donor among more than 350 genotyped donors of the cohort, with around 19% of those sequences being non-productive. General study outcomes and caveats: Some IMGT-functional V segments, including TRBV6-2 and TRBV6-3, could not be distinguished by the 87-base-pair reads and were therefore excluded. Broadly in line with IMGT annotations, most TCR beta V segments showed up in productive rearrangements about 87% or about 30% of the time in an earlier analysis of around 550 of the donors. A later analysis reported that several top co-occurrence clusters appeared linked to parvovirus B19, influenza, CMV and Epstein-Barr virus. Linkage disequilibrium might explain the correlated functional status among segregating V segments, but an unknown experimental factor could not be excluded. Compared with equally common non-associated chains, HLA-associated TCR beta chains in a later analysis were more clonally expanded and had lower generation probabilities. Immune exposure information for the cohort was limited to CMV serostatus. In a later genetic analysis, a missense DCLRE1C variant was associated with V-gene and J-gene trimming of TCR beta chains, and the association was replicated in an independent cohort. The classifier was reported to diagnose cytomegalovirus status with high specificity and sensitivity in both the original cohort and the validation cohort. Most CMV-associated TCR beta chains appeared to be HLA-restricted in a later analysis, and the HLA associations seemed to be driven largely by CMV exposure. In a later analysis, some 18,000 TCR beta sequences were associated with specific HLA alleles at a false discovery rate of 0.05. According to a later genetic analysis, donors in an Asian-associated ancestry cluster had fewer N-insertions in productive TCRs than the approximately 650-donor mean. According to a later analysis, TCR association rates differed among HLA loci, with DRB1 alleles showing the most associated TCRs and HLA-C alleles showing the fewest. The cohort was sequenced for TCR beta chains only, and without alpha or paired-chain data the features that could be detected were limited. A cluster of highly shared sequence variants was judged likely to represent a technical artifact of the sequencing pipeline. When HLA alleles, especially DR and DQ, strongly co-occurred, attributing TCR associations to individual alleles was difficult. Because counts were too low, roughly 16 rarely observed V segments, including chromosome 9 orphons, were excluded from the earlier analysis of a few hundred of the donors. A few of the identified cytomegalovirus-associated TCR beta chains were confirmed in vitro to be specific for cytomegalovirus antigens. The authors suggested that the approach could potentially be generalized to other disease states and immunological phenotypes. A total of some 180 TCR beta chains were listed by the study as associated with cytomegalovirus. Most TCR sequences were observed very rarely across donors, whereas some public TCRs were present in many individuals. A further reported finding was that TCR beta sequences accurately predicted the HLA-A and HLA-B alleles for most subjects in the first cohort. Because HLA typing was unavailable for some donors at each locus, only the typed subset was used in association tests. Roughly uniform sequencing depth across donors was assumed in presence/absence analyses, although this assumption may not hold.

The cohort was made up of 650 to 700 healthy bone marrow donors. At the time of sampling, all cohort members were nominally healthy, though unrecorded immune exposures were likely present. The donor was CMV seronegative and was included in the group of a few hundred seronegative cohort members. A peripheral blood sample was collected from each donor, and TCR beta sequencing was performed on peripheral blood mononuclear cells. The Qiagen DNeasy Blood Extraction Kit was used to extract genomic DNA from the blood cell samples. V lost 4 bases and J lost 1 base, and the count of bases not matched to a germline gene is 5. Based on the germline V gene, the CDR1 and CDR2 sequences are MGHRA and YSYEKL. The CDR3, cysteine through phenylalanine, is 16 amino acids long. The kept DNA is CDR3 alone, 48 bases in frame from the first base.

The sequencing input was PBMCs. This TCR was recovered from a man under 40 in good health and CMV-seronegative. Here the chain combines TRBV4-1 and TRBJ1-4, with 8 junctional bases fitting TRBD1. The sequenced DNA is TGCGCCAGCAGCCTGGGACAGGCACTAACTAATGAAAAACTGTTTTTT. Translated, it gives CASSLGQALTNEKLFF.